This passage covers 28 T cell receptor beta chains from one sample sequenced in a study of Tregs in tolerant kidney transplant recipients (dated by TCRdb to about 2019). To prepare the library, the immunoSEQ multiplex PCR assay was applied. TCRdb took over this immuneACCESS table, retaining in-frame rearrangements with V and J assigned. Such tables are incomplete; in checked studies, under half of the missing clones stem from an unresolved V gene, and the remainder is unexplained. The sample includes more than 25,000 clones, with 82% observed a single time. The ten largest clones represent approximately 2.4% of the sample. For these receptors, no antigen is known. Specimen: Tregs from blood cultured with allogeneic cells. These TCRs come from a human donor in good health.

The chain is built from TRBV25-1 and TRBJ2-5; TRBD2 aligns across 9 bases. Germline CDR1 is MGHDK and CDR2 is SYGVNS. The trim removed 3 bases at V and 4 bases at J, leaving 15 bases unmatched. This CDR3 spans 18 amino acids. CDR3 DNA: TGTGCCAGCAGTGATGGTAGACTAGCGGCCCCCCAGGGAGAGACCCAGTACTTC. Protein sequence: CASSDGRLAAPQGETQYF.

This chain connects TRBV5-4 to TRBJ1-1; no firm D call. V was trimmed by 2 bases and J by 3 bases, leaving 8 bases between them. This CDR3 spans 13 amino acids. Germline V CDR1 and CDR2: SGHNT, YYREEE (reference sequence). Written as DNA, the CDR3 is TGTGCCAGCAGCTTAGGGCCCCACACTGAAGCTTTCTTT. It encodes CASSLGPHTEAFF.

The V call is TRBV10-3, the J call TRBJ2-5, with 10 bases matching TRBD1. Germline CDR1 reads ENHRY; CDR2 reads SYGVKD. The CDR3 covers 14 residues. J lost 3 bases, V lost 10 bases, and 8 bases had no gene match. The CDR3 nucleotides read TGTGCCACGGGCCCTGGGACAGGGGAAGAGACCCAGTACTTC. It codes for CATGPGTGEETQYF.

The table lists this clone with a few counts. The DNA for the CDR3 is TGTGCCTGGAGTGAGGACAGGGACCAGCCCCAGCATTTT. It is translated as CAWSEDRDQPQHF. This sequence joins TRBV30 and TRBJ1-5; 8 nucleotides match TRBD1. Germline CDR1 is GTSNPN and CDR2 is SVGIG (reference sequence). V shed 1 base, J shed 7 bases, and the junction held 3 bases outside the gene matches. The CDR3 has 13 residues.

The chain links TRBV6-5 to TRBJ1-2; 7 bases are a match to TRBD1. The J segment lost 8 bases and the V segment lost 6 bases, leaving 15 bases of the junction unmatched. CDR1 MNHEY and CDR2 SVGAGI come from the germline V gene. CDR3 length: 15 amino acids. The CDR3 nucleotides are TGTGCCAGCAGAGAGTCGAAACAACAGGGGAGCGGCTACACCTTC. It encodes CASRESKQQGSGYTF.

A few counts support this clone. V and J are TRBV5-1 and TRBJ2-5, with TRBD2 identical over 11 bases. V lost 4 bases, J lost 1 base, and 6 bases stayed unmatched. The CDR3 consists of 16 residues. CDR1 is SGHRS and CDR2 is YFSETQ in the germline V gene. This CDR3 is CASSLHGTSGQETQYF. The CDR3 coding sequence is TGCGCCAGCAGCCTACACGGGACTAGCGGCCAAGAGACCCAGTACTTC.

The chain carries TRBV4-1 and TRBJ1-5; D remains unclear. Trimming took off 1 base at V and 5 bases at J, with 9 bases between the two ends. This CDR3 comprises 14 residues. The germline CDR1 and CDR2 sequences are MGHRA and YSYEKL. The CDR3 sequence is CASSQVPDYQPQHF. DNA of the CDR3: TGCGCCAGCAGCCAAGTCCCAGATTATCAGCCCCAGCATTTT.

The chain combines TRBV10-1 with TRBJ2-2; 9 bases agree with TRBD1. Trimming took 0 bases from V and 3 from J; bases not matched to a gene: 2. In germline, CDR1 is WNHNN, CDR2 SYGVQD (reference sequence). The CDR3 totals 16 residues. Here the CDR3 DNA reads TGCGCCAGCAGTGAGTCGCGACAGGGGGACACCGGGGAGCTGTTTTTT. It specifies CASSESRQGDTGELFF.

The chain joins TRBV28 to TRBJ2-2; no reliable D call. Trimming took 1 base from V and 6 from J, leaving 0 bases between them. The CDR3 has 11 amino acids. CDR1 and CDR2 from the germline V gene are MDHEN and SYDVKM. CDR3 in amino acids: CASSLSGELFF. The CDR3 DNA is TGTGCCAGCAGTTTATCCGGGGAGCTGTTTTTT.

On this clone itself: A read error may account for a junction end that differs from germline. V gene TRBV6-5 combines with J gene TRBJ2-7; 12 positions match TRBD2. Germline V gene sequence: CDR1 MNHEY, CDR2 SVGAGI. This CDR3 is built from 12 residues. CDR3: CASSGLAGRLRF. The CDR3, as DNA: TGTGCCAGCAGCGGACTAGCGGGGCGGCTCCGCTTC.

The CDR3 protein is CASSQVQGGLNEQFF. CDR3 coding DNA: TGCGCCAGCAGCCAAGTCCAGGGGGGGCTCAATGAGCAGTTCTTC. J is TRBJ2-1 and V is TRBV4-1; tentatively, D is TRBD1 or TRBD2 (7 bases each). Germline V gene lookup returns CDR1 MGHRA and CDR2 YSYEKL. CDR3 length: 15 amino acids. Trimming pared 1 base from V and 6 bases from J, leaving 13 bases between.

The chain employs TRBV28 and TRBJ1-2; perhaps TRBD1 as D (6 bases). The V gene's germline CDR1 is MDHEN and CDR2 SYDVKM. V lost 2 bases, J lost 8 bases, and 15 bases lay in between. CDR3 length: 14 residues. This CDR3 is CASSLEGGARGYTF. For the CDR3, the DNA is TGTGCCAGCAGTTTAGAGGGGGGGGCGCGAGGCTACACCTTC.

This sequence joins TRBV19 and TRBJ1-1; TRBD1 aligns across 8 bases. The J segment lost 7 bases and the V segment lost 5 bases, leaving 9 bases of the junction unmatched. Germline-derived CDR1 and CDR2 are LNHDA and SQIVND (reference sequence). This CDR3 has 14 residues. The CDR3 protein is CASSALRGQGEAFF. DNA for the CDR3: TGTGCCAGTAGTGCGCTCAGGGGGCAGGGTGAAGCTTTCTTT.

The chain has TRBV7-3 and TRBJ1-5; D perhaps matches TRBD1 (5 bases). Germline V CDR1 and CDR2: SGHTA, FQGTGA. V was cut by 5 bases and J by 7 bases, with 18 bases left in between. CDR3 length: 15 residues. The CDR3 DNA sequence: TGTGCCAGCAGCCCCCCTCGGAGGGGTCAACAGCCCCAGCATTTT. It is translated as CASSPPRRGQQPQHF.

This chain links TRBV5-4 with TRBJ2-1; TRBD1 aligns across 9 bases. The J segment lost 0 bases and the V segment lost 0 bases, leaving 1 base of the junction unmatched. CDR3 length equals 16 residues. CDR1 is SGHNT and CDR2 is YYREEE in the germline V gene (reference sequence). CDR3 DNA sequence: TGTGCCAGCAGCTTGGGGACAGGGGCCTCCTACAATGAGCAGTTCTTC. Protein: CASSLGTGASYNEQFF.

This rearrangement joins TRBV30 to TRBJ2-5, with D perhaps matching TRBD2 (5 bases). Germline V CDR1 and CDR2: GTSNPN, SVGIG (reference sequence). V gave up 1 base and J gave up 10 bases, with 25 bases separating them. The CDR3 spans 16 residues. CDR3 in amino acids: CAWSEPRTRKFWSQYF. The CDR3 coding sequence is TGTGCCTGGAGTGAGCCTAGGACTCGCAAGTTTTGGAGCCAGTACTTC.

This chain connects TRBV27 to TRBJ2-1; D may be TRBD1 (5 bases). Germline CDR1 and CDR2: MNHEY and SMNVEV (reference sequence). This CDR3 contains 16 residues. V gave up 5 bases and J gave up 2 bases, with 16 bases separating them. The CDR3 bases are TGTGCCAGCAGTCCCCGGCGACAGATTACCTACAATGAGCAGTTCTTC. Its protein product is CASSPRRQITYNEQFF.

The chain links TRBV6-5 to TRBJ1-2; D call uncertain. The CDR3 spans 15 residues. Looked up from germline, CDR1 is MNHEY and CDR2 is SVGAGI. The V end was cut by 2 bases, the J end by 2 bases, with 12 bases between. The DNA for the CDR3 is TGTGCCAGCAGTTACGCCGCGAGTCACAACTATGGCTACACCTTC. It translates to CASSYAASHNYGYTF.

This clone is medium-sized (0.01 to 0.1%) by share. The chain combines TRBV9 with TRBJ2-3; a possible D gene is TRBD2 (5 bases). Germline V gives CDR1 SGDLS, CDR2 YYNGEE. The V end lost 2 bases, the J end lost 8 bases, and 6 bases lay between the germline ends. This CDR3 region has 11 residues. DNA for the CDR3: TGTGCCAGCAGCGTTGCGGGTACGCAGTATTTT. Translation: CASSVAGTQYF. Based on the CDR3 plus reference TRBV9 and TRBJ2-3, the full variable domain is DSGVTQTPKHLITATGQRVTLRCSPRSGDLSVYWYQQSLDQGLQFLIQYYNGEERAKGNILERFSAQQFPDLHSELNLSSLELGDSALYFCASSVAGTQYFGPGTRLTVL.

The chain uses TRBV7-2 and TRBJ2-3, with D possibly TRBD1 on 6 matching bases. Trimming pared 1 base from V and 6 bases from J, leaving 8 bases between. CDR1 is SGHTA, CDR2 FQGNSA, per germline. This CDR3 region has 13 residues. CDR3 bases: TGTGCCAGCAGCTTAGAGGGGGAGGATACGCAGTATTTT. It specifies CASSLEGEDTQYF.

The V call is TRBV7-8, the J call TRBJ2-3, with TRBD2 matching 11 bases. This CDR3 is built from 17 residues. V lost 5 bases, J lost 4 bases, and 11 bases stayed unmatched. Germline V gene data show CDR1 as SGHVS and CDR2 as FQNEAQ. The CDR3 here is CASSPRTSGSRADTQYF. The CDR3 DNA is TGTGCCAGCAGCCCTAGGACTAGCGGGTCGAGGGCAGATACGCAGTATTTT.

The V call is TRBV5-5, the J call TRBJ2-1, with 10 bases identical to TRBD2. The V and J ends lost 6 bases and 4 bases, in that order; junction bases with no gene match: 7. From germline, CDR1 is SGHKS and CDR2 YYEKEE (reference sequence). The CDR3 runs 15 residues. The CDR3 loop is CASTVRLAGYNEQFF. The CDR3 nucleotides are TGTGCCAGCACCGTCAGACTAGCGGGTTACAATGAGCAGTTCTTC.

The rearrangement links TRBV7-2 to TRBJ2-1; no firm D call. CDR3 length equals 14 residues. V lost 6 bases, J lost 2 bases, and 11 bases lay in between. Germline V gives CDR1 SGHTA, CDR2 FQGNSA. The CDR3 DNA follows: TGTGCCAGCAGTTCGAGGCGGACCTACAATGAGCAGTTCTTC. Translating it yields CASSSRRTYNEQFF.

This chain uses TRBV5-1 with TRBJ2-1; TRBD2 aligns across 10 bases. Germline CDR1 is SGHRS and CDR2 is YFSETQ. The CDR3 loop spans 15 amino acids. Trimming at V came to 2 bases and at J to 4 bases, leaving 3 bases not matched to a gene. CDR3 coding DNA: TGCGCCAGCAGCTTCGGACTAGCGGATTACAATGAGCAGTTCTTC. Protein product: CASSFGLADYNEQFF.

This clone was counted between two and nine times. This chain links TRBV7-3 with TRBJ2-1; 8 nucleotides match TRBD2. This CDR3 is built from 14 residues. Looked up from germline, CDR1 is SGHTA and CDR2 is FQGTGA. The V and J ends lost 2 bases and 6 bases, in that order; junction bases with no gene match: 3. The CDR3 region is CASSLGLASNEQFF. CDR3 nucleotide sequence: TGTGCCAGCAGCTTAGGACTAGCCTCCAATGAGCAGTTCTTC.

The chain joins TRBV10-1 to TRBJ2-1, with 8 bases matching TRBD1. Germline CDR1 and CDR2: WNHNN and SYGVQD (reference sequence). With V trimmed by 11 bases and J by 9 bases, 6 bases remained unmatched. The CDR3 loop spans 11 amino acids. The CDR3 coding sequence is TGCGCCGTACAGGGGGATGGTGAGCAGTTCTTC. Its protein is CAVQGDGEQFF.

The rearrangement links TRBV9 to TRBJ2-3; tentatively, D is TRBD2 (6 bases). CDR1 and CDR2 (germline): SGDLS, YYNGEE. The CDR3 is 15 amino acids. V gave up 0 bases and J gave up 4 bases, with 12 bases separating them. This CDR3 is CASSVGREVADTQYF. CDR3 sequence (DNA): TGTGCCAGCAGCGTAGGGCGGGAAGTGGCAGATACGCAGTATTTT.

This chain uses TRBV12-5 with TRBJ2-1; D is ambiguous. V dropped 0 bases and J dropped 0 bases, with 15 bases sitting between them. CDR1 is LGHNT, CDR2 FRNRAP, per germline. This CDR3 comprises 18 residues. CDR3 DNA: TGTGCTAGTGGTTTGGTTCGACTTGTAGGCAGCTCCTACAATGAGCAGTTCTTC. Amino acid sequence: CASGLVRLVGSSYNEQFF.